These T cell receptor beta chains were read from a single sample in a study of blood T cell repertoires in COVID-19. The method was immunoSEQ multiplex PCR; TCRdb's version includes in-frame clones alone and lacks a portion of them. This sample has 150,000 to 200,000 clones, with roughly 84% found just once. The sample was peripheral blood. The source of these receptors is a woman between 45 and 60 years old with COVID-19, enrolled during active disease. Each CDR3 is given with its conserved first and last residue. Each record gives: J gene, clone size, V gene, D gene, CDR3 protein, CDR3 DNA. A D gene is named only where the DNA matches it firmly. Where a row states a size, it is once, few, many or the class of an expanded clone; other rows omit it.

TRBJ2-7 . TRBV9 . CASSVAARLWEEEQYF TGTGCCAGCAGCGTAGCCGCCAGACTTTGGGAGGAAGAGCAGTACTTC
TRBJ1-5 . TRBV30 TRBD1 CAWGQGDNQPQHF TGTGCCTGGGGACAGGGGGACAATCAGCCCCAGCATTTT
TRBJ1-6 . TRBV30 . CAWSVLWSPLHF TGTGCCTGGAGTGTACTATGGTCACCCCTCCACTTT
TRBJ1-3 . TRBV3-1/TRBV3-2 . CASSQEAVTGNTIYF TGTGCCAGCAGCCAAGAAGCCGTCACTGGAAACACCATATATTTT
TRBJ2-2 few TRBV19 TRBD2 CASSPTSGGVGELFF TGTGCCAGTAGCCCGACTAGCGGGGGTGTCGGGGAGCTGTTTTTT
TRBJ2-1 . TRBV19 TRBD2 CASSVLAGGQSEQFF TGTGCCAGTAGTGTCCTAGCGGGGGGCCAGAGTGAGCAGTTCTTC
TRBJ2-1 few TRBV5-4 TRBD1 CASSVQGALHYEQFF TGTGCCAGCAGCGTACAGGGGGCGTTACACTATGAGCAGTTCTTC
TRBJ2-1 . TRBV2 TRBD2 CASSLSSGGYNEQFF TGTGCCAGCAGTCTTTCTAGCGGGGGCTACAATGAGCAGTTCTTC
TRBJ2-1 . TRBV30 . CAWSVLGNEQFF TGTGCCTGGAGTGTACTAGGAAATGAGCAGTTCTTC
TRBJ2-5 . TRBV6-2/TRBV6-3 . CASSYGPASAETQYF TGTGCCAGCAGTTACGGTCCGGCTAGCGCCGAGACCCAGTACTTC
TRBJ1-5 . TRBV27 . CASSSRGDQPQHF TGTGCCAGCAGTTCCCGGGGAGATCAGCCCCAGCATTTT
TRBJ2-5 . TRBV19 TRBD2 CASSTSGGYQETQYF TGTGCCAGTAGTACTAGCGGGGGATACCAAGAGACCCAGTACTTC
TRBJ1-6 few TRBV5-1 . CASAWEGNSPLHF TGCGCCAGCGCTTGGGAGGGGAATTCACCCCTCCACTTT
TRBJ2-7 . TRBV7-6 TRBD1 CASSLEPGGRDEQYF TGTGCCAGCAGCTTAGAGCCAGGGGGCCGGGACGAGCAGTACTTC
TRBJ1-5 . TRBV18 TRBD1 CASSPTGGNQPQHF TGTGCCAGCTCACCTACAGGGGGCAATCAGCCCCAGCATTTT
TRBJ1-3 . TRBV29-1 . CSVEDGTLLAGNTIYF TGCAGCGTTGAAGATGGGACACTCCTGGCGGGAAACACCATATATTTT
TRBJ2-3 . TRBV19 TRBD1 CASSIPLRDRHPDTQYF TGTGCCAGTAGTATCCCACTCCGGGACAGGCATCCAGATACGCAGTATTTT
TRBJ2-1 . TRBV5-1 . CASSSTGNEQFF TGCGCCAGCAGCTCAACTGGCAATGAGCAGTTCTTC
TRBJ1-2 . TRBV25-1 TRBD1 CASSGDSYGYTF TGTGCCAGCAGTGGGGACAGCTATGGCTACACCTTC
TRBJ2-5 many TRBV28 TRBD2 CASSGTSGGLQETQYF TGTGCCAGCAGTGGGACTAGCGGGGGCCTCCAAGAGACCCAGTACTTC
TRBJ1-2 . TRBV9 . CASSVDGRGAGYTF TGTGCCAGCAGCGTAGATGGCCGAGGTGCTGGCTACACCTTC
TRBJ2-7 . TRBV2 . CASSGNRAGNEQYF TGTGCCAGCAGTGGTAACAGGGCGGGTAACGAGCAGTACTTC
TRBJ1-2 . TRBV4-1 . CASSQQPGYGYTF TGCGCCAGCAGCCAACAACCAGGGTATGGCTACACCTTC
TRBJ2-3 . TRBV3-1/TRBV3-2 . CASSQGWLAGDTQYF TGTGCCAGCAGCCAAGGATGGCTAGCAGGAGATACGCAGTATTTT
TRBJ1-1 . TRBV6-2/TRBV6-3 . CASSFSRGWTEAFF TGTGCCAGCAGTTTTAGCCGGGGTTGGACTGAAGCTTTCTTT
TRBJ2-1 . TRBV7-9 TRBD2 CASSLGVGGDEQFF TGTGCCAGCAGCTTAGGTGTGGGAGGGGATGAGCAGTTCTTC